This T cell receptor (beta chain) was sequenced for a study of cytomegalovirus exposure and HLA in healthy donors. Study-level findings and limits: Reportedly, HLA-A and HLA-B alleles of most subjects were accurately predicted from TCR beta. Researchers had no immune exposure information except CMV serostatus available. TRBV6-2, TRBV6-3 and other indistinguishable V segments were excluded.

Primers: 60 Vbeta forward and 13 Jbeta reverse. Clones were sequenced by immunoSEQ multiplex PCR, and TCRdb holds only the in-frame ones, with some missing. The table has some 200,000 clones, roughly 89% seen once. Trimming at V came to 4 bases and at J to 6 bases, leaving 4 bases not matched to a gene. Looked up from germline, CDR1 is SGHRS and CDR2 is YFSETQ. The CDR3 spans 14 residues. Of note for this clone: Antigen specificity is unknown.

This rearrangement joins TRBV5-1 to TRBJ2-2; 9 bases map to TRBD1. This TCR was recovered from a woman under 30 in good health and CMV-seronegative. The specimen was PBMCs. CDR3 nucleotide sequence: TGCGCCAGCAGCCCACGGACAGGGGCCGGGGAGCTGTTTTTT. Protein product: CASSPRTGAGELFF.